One T cell receptor beta chain is described in this entry. It lacks a known antigen. Per-nucleotide qualities are absent, and no much larger clonotype sits a single base away. The germline V gene encodes CDR1 SGDLS and CDR2 YYNGEE. The germline ends are 12 bases apart after V is trimmed by 0 bases and J by 8 bases. Its CDR3 holds 14 amino acids, cysteine through phenylalanine. Only the CDR3 DNA stays, 42 bases, in frame from base 1. At one collaborating source in Seattle, patients were enrolled during active infection and were followed longitudinally through the course of disease. Collaborating institutions collected whole blood in K2EDTA tubes following their own protocols. For TCRbeta analysis, collaborators shipped samples in one of three forms: frozen whole blood, isolated PBMCs, or DNA extracted from either of those sample types. This entry comes from a study of blood T cell repertoires in COVID-19 (dated by TCRdb to the early 2020s). At the level of the whole study: Samples covering the acute and convalescent phases of COVID-19 were provided by collaborators in the United States, Italy and Spain. Sample metadata almost always included a de-identified subject ID, COVID-19 status, age in years and sex. A freely available public database, intended as a resource for researchers studying the immune response to SARS-CoV-2, is where the repertoires were released. The samples were drawn from the first 160 participants of the ongoing ImmuneRACE study and from 1,254 subjects provided by 6 global collaborators. Where HLA class I and class II types were available, the types were taken from metadata supplied by the sample provider, not from assay-based typing. The dataset comprised deeply sampled blood TCRbeta repertoires from subjects exposed to, actively infected with, or recovered from COVID-19. The material from the prospective study consisted of cDNA or gDNA derived from T cells, B-cell-depleted T cells, or PBMCs.

Overall study results and their limits: Clinical and demographic metadata were provided uncurated, with the amount varying by source and participant.

The immunoSEQ Assay, a bias-controlled multiplex PCR, was used to amplify TCRbeta CDR3 regions from genomic DNA. Per the source publication's procedure: Within the assay, amplification of reference gene primers was used to estimate how many nucleated cells each sample contained. To quantify the absolute abundance of each unique TCRbeta CDR3 rearrangement, sequence reads were collapsed and filtered. For each sample, productive Simpson clonality was calculated by taking the square root of Simpson's diversity index across productive rearrangements. Here the immuneACCESS table is served through TCRdb, limited to in-frame sequences with V and J called. Missing clones are a known gap in these copies; in checked studies unresolved V genes cover under half, and the rest lacks a known reason. V, J and clone size are taken as reported in that table, and D and trimming were inferred from the DNA itself. For this sample there are approximately 440,000 clones; about nine tenths appear just once. In total, the top ten clones hold over 9.5% of the sample.

The receptor was isolated from a woman aged 45-65 years with COVID-19, enrolled during active disease. Recombination linked TRBV9 to TRBJ2-1; TRBD2 is perhaps the D gene, given 5 matching bases. Input material: peripheral blood. The bases are TGTGCCAGCAGCGTAGCCTTCGAGGGCTATGAGCAGTTCTTC. Its protein is CASSVAFEGYEQFF.